A single sample gave rise to the 14 T cell receptor beta chains below, sequenced in a study of early T cells in non-severe SARS-CoV-2 infection (dated by TCRdb to the early 2020s). Library prep was done by 5' RACE. Sequencing relied on a NextSeq 500. TCRdb reanalyzed the raw reads on its own, using fastp at Q25 for trimming and MiXCR for clone calling, and kept in-frame beta chains. Each CDR3 protein appears once, grouped with its most common genes and DNA. In this sample the table shows some 91,000 distinct CDR3 sequences, roughly 11% of which occur a single time. Under 5% of the sample rests with the top ten. The sequencing used whole blood, collected at baseline. The receptor source for this set is an adult who was a healthcare worker with PCR-confirmed SARS-CoV-2 infection or an uninfected control (not recorded which).

The CDR3 region has the DNA TGTGCCAGCAGCTATAGTCCGGCTCCCCAAGAGACCCAGTACTTC. It encodes CASSYSPAPQETQYF. The rearrangement links TRBV7-9 to TRBJ2-5; D is unclear. CDR1 and CDR2 (germline): SEHNR, FQNEAQ (reference sequence). This CDR3 has 15 residues. V shed 4 bases and J shed 1 base, with 13 bases lying between them.

The rearrangement links TRBV20-1 to TRBJ1-1, with D unresolved. Trimming shortened V by 8 bases and J by 1 base, and 20 bases separated the two germline ends. Germline V CDR1 and CDR2: DFQATT, SNEGSKA (reference sequence). The CDR3 is 15 residues long. The CDR3 region is CSWRKRLDPNTEAFF. For the CDR3, the DNA is TGCAGTTGGCGCAAGAGGTTGGATCCGAACACTGAAGCTTTCTTT.

The chain joins TRBV29-1 to TRBJ2-7; D uncertain. CDR1 and CDR2 from the germline V gene are SQVTM and ANQGSEA. CDR3 length: 13 residues. V was cut by 6 bases and J by 0 bases, with 12 bases left in between. DNA of the CDR3: TGCAGCGTGGCACTTGAGAACTCCTACGAGCAGTACTTC. This sequence encodes CSVALENSYEQYF.

This clonotype was picked up a small number of times. The chain carries TRBV6-5 and TRBJ2-2; tentative D call: TRBD1 (6 bases). The V gene lost 0 bases and the J gene lost 6 bases, with 17 bases spanning the gap. The CDR3 totals 17 residues. Germline V gene data show CDR1 as MNHEY and CDR2 as SVGAGI. The CDR3, as DNA: TGTGCCAGCAGTTACTCAGGGACACGCGGCGTATCCGGGGAGCTGTTTTTT. This encodes CASSYSGTRGVSGELFF.

This clonotype appeared a few times. J is TRBJ2-1 and V is TRBV6-5; 10 bases are a match to TRBD2. CDR1 is MNHEY and CDR2 is SVGAGI in the germline V gene. The CDR3 covers 16 residues. With V trimmed by 6 bases and J by 0 bases, 5 bases remained unmatched. The CDR3 loop reads CASSRSGGGSYNEQFF. For the CDR3, the DNA is TGTGCCAGCAGCCGAAGCGGGGGGGGCTCCTACAATGAGCAGTTCTTC.

This clonotype has just a few counts. The chain joins TRBV18 to TRBJ2-2; TRBD2 matches 13 bases. V gave up 0 bases and J gave up 3 bases; unmatched junction bases: 7. From germline, CDR1 is KGHSH and CDR2 LQKENI. CDR3 length: 19 amino acids. The chain's CDR3 is CASSPPETSGRWDTGELFF. Written as DNA, the CDR3 is TGTGCCAGCTCACCACCCGAGACTAGCGGGAGGTGGGACACCGGGGAGCTGTTTTTT.

This clonotype was picked up a small number of times. This chain uses TRBV3-1 with TRBJ2-7; tentatively, D is TRBD1 (6 bases). Germline V gene sequence: CDR1 LGHDT, CDR2 YNNKEL (reference sequence). Trimming stripped 0 bases from V and 8 bases from J, with 14 bases between. There are 14 residues in the CDR3. As DNA, the CDR3 is TGTGCCAGCAGCCAAGATCTACAGGGAAGGCAGCAGTACTTC. It specifies CASSQDLQGRQQYF.

This clonotype was seen a few times. V usage is TRBV20-1 and J usage is TRBJ2-3; TRBD2 agrees at 7 bases. The CDR3 has 15 amino acids. Germline V lookup: CDR1 DFQATT, CDR2 SNEGSKA (reference sequence). V shed 1 base, J shed 4 bases, and the junction held 8 bases outside the gene matches. In nucleotides, the CDR3 is TGCAGTGCTAGAGGGACTAGGGAGGGGCCAGATACGCAGTATTTT. Its protein product is CSARGTREGPDTQYF.

The chain uses TRBV29-1 and TRBJ2-5; 11 positions match TRBD2. Germline lookup yields CDR1 SQVTM and CDR2 ANQGSEA. The CDR3 totals 17 residues. The V and J ends lost 0 bases and 5 bases, in that order; junction bases with no gene match: 11. CDR3 in amino acids: CSVEDPVAGGPWETQYF. CDR3 sequence (DNA): TGCAGCGTTGAAGATCCGGTAGCGGGAGGGCCGTGGGAGACCCAGTACTTC.

The gene calls are TRBV27 and TRBJ2-7, with D tentatively TRBD1 or TRBD2 (6 bases each). Looked up from germline, CDR1 is MNHEY and CDR2 is SMNVEV (reference sequence). The CDR3 sequence is 13 residues long. V was trimmed by 5 bases and J by 6 bases, leaving 14 bases between them. The CDR3, as DNA: TGTGCCAGCAGTCCAAGTGGAGGGGGCGAGCAGTACTTC. It is translated as CASSPSGGGEQYF.

This clonotype was counted a few times. V is TRBV29-1 and J is TRBJ1-2, with D possibly being TRBD1 (5 bases). The CDR3 is 13 residues long. Germline assignment: CDR1 SQVTM and CDR2 ANQGSEA. V was pared by 2 bases and J by 4 bases, with 11 bases between. In DNA, the CDR3 is TGCAGCGTTGAACCGGGCGGGACCTATGGCTACACCTTC. Translating it yields CSVEPGGTYGYTF.

This clonotype showed up just a few times. The chain has TRBV10-3 and TRBJ2-3, with D possibly being TRBD1 or TRBD2 (5 bases each). The length of the CDR3 is 15 residues. Germline V CDR1 and CDR2: ENHRY, SYGVKD. V shed 1 base and J shed 3 bases, with 11 bases lying between them. CDR3 region: CAISEWGKGTDTQYF. CDR3 coding DNA: TGTGCCATCAGTGAGTGGGGGAAGGGGACAGATACGCAGTATTTT.

This clonotype has more than one count but fewer than ten. The chain combines TRBV11-2 with TRBJ1-1, with TRBD1 matching 12 bases. V lost 6 bases and J lost 7; bases outside the gene matches: 6. This CDR3 region has 14 residues. Germline CDR1 reads SGHAT; CDR2 reads FQNNGV. The CDR3 is CASRRDRGHDEAFF. Here the CDR3 DNA reads TGTGCCAGCAGGCGGGACAGGGGGCACGATGAAGCTTTCTTT.

This clonotype was detected ten times or more. The CDR3 DNA reads as TGTGCCAGCAGCCCCCCGGGACAGGGGGGAGGCTACACCTTC. Its translation is CASSPPGQGGGYTF. The rearrangement links TRBV3-1 to TRBJ1-2; 11 bases are a match to TRBD1. J lost 8 bases, V lost 4 bases, and 6 bases had no gene match. The CDR3 covers 14 residues. The V gene's germline CDR1 is LGHDT and CDR2 YNNKEL (reference sequence).